The sequence of this T cell receptor (beta chain) was determined in a study of technical replicates of blood from a few donors. Looked up from germline, CDR1 is LGHNT and CDR2 is FRNRAP. The CDR3 length is 12 residues. V was pared by 1 base and J by 5 bases, with 5 bases between. Produced via immunoSEQ multiplex PCR; TCRdb's table is partial and in-frame only. This sample has tens of thousands of clones; about 96% occur once, and the top ten carry 0.2% to 0.3%. V usage is TRBV12-5 and J usage is TRBJ2-5; unclear D gene. What was sequenced was T cells isolated from PBMCs. The source is a human donor in good health. CDR3: CASGLDWETQYF. The CDR3 coding sequence is TGTGCTAGTGGTTTGGACTGGGAGACCCAGTACTTC.